This T cell receptor beta chain comes out of a study of blood T cell repertoires in COVID-19. Assay: immunoSEQ multiplex PCR; the TCRdb copy retains only in-frame clones and omits some. The data show 85,000 to 120,000 clones, approximately 84% seen once. V gave up 4 bases and J gave up 6 bases, with 11 bases separating them. The CDR3 length is 13 residues. Germline loops: CDR1 SGHTS, CDR2 YDEGEE. The sequenced sample consisted of peripheral blood. This chain connects TRBV5-8 to TRBJ1-5, with D perhaps TRBD1 (5 bases). The TCR originated in a man aged 40-50 years with active or convalescent COVID-19. CDR3 in amino acids: CASSVGEGQPQHF. CDR3 nucleotide sequence: TGTGCCAGCAGCGTAGGGGAAGGTCAGCCCCAGCATTTT.